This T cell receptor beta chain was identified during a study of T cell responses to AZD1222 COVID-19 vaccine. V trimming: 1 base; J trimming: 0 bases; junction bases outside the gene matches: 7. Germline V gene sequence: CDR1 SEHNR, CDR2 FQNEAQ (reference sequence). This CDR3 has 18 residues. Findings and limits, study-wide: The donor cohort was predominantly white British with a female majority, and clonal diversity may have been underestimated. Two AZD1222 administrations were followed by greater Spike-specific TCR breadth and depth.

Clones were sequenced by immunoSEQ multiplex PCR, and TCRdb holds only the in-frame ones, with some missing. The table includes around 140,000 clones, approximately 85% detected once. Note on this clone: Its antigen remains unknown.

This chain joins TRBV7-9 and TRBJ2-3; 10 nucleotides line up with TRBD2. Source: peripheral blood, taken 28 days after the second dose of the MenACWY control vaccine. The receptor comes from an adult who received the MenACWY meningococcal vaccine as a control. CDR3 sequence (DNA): TGTGCCAGCAGCTTAGGGTCTAGCGGGAGACCGAGCACAGATACGCAGTATTTT. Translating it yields CASSLGSSGRPSTDTQYF. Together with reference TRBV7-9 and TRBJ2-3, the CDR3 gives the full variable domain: DTGVSQNPRHKITKRGQNVTFRCDPISEHNRLYWYRQTLGQGPEFLTYFQNEAQLEKSRLLSDRFSAERPKGSFSTLEIQRTEQGDSAMYLCASSLGSSGRPSTDTQYFGPGTRLTVL.